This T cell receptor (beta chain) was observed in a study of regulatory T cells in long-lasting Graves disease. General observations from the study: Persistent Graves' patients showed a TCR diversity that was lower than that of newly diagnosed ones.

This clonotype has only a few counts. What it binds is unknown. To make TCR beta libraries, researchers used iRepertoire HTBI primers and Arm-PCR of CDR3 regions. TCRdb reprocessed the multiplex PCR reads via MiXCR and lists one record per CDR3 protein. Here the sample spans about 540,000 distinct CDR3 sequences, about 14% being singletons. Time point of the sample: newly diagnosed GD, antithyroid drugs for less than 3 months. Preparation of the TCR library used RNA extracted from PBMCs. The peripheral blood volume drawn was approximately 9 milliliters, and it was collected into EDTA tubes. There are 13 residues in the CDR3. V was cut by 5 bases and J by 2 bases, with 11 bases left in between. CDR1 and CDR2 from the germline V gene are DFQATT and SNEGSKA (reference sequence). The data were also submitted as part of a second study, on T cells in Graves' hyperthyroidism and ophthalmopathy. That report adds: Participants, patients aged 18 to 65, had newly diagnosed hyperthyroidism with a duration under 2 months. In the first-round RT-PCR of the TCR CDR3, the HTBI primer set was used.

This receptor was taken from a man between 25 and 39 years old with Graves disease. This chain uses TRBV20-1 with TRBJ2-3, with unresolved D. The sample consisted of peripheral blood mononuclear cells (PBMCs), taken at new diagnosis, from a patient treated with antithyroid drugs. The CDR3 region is CSALNRDTDTQYF. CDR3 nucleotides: TGCAGTGCTCTCAACCGAGACACAGATACGCAGTATTTT.